This TCR beta chain emerged from a study of CD4 T cells in relation to SARS-CoV-2 and coronaviruses. Sequencing was performed with immunoSEQ multiplex PCR; in TCRdb, only in-frame clones are kept and a portion is missing. The data contain around 25,000 clones, about 84% of them singletons. The ends were cut back, 9 bases at V and 0 bases at J, with 12 bases in the middle. CDR1 and CDR2 from the germline V gene are KGHDR and SFDVKD. This CDR3 has 14 residues. Before the COVID-19 pandemic, during about 2010-2018, CD4+ T cells were taken from unexposed donors. The cells were cultured for 9 to 11 days before CD4+ T cells were isolated. As cell numbers allowed, unexposed-donor CD4+ T cells faced SARS-CoV-2 S/N and four cold-coronavirus spikes. Details on this clone: Its matching antigen is unknown.

This clonotype was obtained from a human donor in good health. The chain carries TRBV24-1 and TRBJ2-3, with D unresolved. The specimen sequenced was CD4+ T cells from PBMCs, cultured in vitro. CDR3 sequence (DNA): TGTGCCACCGGAAGTACAAGTAGCACAGATACGCAGTATTTT. It is translated as CATGSTSSTDTQYF.